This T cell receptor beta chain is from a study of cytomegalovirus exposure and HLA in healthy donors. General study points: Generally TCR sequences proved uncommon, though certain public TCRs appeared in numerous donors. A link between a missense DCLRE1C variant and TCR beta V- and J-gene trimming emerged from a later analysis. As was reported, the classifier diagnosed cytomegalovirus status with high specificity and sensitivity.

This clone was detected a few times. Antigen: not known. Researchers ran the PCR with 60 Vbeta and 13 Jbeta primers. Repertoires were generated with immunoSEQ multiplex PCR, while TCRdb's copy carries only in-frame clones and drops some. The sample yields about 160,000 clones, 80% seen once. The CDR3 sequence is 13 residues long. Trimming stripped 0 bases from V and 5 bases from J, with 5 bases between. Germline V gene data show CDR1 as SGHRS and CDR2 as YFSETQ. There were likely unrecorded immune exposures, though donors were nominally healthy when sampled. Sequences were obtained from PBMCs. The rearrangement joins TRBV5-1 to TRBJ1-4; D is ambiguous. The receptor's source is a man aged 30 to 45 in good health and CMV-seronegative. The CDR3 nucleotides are TGCGCCAGCAGCTTGGGAGCGAATGAAAAACTGTTTTTT. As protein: CASSLGANEKLFF.